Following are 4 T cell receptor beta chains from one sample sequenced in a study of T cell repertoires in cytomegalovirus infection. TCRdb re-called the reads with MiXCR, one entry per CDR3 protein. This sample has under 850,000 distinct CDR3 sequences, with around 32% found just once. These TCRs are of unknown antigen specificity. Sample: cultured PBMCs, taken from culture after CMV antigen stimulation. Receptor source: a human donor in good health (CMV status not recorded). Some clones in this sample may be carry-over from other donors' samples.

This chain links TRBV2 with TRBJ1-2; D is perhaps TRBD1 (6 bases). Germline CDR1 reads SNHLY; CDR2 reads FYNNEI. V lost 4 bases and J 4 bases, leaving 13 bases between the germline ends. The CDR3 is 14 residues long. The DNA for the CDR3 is TGTGCCAGCAGTGGGGACACAGACGTCTATGGCTACACCTTC. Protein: CASSGDTDVYGYTF.

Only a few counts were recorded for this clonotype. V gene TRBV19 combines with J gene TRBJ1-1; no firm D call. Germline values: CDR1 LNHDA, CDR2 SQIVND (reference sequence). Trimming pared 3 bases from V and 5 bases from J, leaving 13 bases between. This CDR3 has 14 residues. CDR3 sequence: CASSIYNGLTEAFF. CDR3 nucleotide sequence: TGTGCCAGTAGTATCTACAATGGGTTAACTGAAGCTTTCTTT.

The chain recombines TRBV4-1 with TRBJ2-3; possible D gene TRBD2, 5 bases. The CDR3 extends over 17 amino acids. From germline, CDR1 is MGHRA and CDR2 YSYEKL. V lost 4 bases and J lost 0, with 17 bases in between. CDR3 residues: CASSPLGGRYSTDTQYF. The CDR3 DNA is TGCGCCAGCAGCCCCTTAGGCGGGCGGTATAGCACAGATACGCAGTATTTT.

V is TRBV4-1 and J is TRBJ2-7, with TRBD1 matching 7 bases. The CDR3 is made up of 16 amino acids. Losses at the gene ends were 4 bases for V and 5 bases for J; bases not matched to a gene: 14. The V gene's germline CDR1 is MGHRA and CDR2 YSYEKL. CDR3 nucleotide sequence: TGCGCCAGCAGCCCCCTTAGCGAGACAGGGACCAACGAGCAGTACTTC. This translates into CASSPLSETGTNEQYF.